What follows are 18 T cell receptor beta chains derived from one specimen sequenced in a study of blood T cell repertoires in COVID-19. Libraries were prepared by immunoSEQ multiplex PCR; TCRdb keeps only in-frame clonotypes and omits some of them. The sample holds about 280,000 clones, 85% seen once. The specimen sequenced was PBMCs or T cells enriched from blood (not recorded which). The source is a woman in her 50s who had recovered from COVID-19.

The chain has TRBV19 and TRBJ2-3, with no clear D. Trimming pared 3 bases from V and 0 bases from J, leaving 10 bases between. The CDR3 sequence is 15 residues long. Germline assignment: CDR1 LNHDA and CDR2 SQIVND (reference sequence). The CDR3 is CASSIIDSSTDTQYF. Here the CDR3 DNA reads TGTGCCAGTAGTATTATAGATTCTAGCACAGATACGCAGTATTTT. Full variable domain (missing parts from reference TRBV19 and TRBJ2-3): DGGITQSPKYLFRKEGQNVTLSCEQNLNHDAMYWYRQDPGQGLRLIYYSQIVNDFQKGDIAEGYSVSREKKESFPLTVTSAQKNPTAFYLCASSIIDSSTDTQYFGPGTRLTVL.

V and J are TRBV9 and TRBJ2-7; D unclear. This CDR3 is 13 amino acids long. Germline CDR1 and CDR2: SGDLS and YYNGEE. Trimming took 0 bases from V and 4 from J, leaving 8 bases between them. CDR3 sequence reads: CASSVGPQYEQYF. DNA of the CDR3: TGTGCCAGCAGCGTAGGTCCCCAGTACGAGCAGTACTTC.

The rearrangement joins TRBV5-1 to TRBJ2-3; 10 bases line up with TRBD2. The CDR3 is 19 amino acids. V dropped 4 bases and J dropped 0; count of bases not matched to a gene: 14. CDR1 is SGHRS and CDR2 is YFSETQ in the germline V gene. The CDR3 DNA follows: TGCGCCAGCAGCAACCCACTAGCGGGGCTTCAATCTAGCACAGATACGCAGTATTTT. Its translation: CASSNPLAGLQSSTDTQYF.

This clone came up once. This chain's CDR3 is CASSESGLTYNSPLHF. The CDR3 DNA reads as TGCGCCAGCAGTGAATCGGGGTTAACCTATAATTCACCCCTCCACTTT. The gene calls are TRBV10-2 and TRBJ1-6, with D unresolved. The germline V and J ends were trimmed by 3 bases and 2 bases, with 11 bases remaining between them. The CDR3 covers 16 residues. Per the germline V gene, CDR1 is WSHSY and CDR2 is SAAADI.

The rearrangement joins TRBV24-1 to TRBJ2-1, with 8 positions matching TRBD1. Trimming removed 4 bases from V and 5 bases from J; junction bases left unmatched: 6. The CDR3 contains 15 residues. From germline, CDR1 is KGHDR and CDR2 SFDVKD. CDR3 residues: CATSDAGTGHNEQFF. For the CDR3, the DNA is TGTGCCACCAGTGACGCCGGGACAGGCCACAATGAGCAGTTCTTC.

The gene calls are TRBV7-3 and TRBJ1-1; 12 nucleotides line up with TRBD1. Trimming removed 3 bases from V and 4 bases from J; junction bases left unmatched: 6. Germline loops: CDR1 SGHTA, CDR2 FQGTGA. The CDR3 is 16 residues long. The CDR3 coding sequence is TGTGCCAGCAGCTTGGGACAGGGGGCGGAGGTCACTGAAGCTTTCTTT. This encodes CASSLGQGAEVTEAFF.

The chain employs TRBV6-5 and TRBJ1-5, with a possible D match to TRBD1 (6 bases). Trimming shortened V by 4 bases and J by 5 bases, and 12 bases separated the two germline ends. Germline-derived CDR1 and CDR2 are MNHEY and SVGAGI. The CDR3 covers 14 residues. CDR3 region: CASSLDSDYQPQHF. The CDR3 DNA reads as TGTGCCAGCAGTTTGGACAGCGATTATCAGCCCCAGCATTTT.

The chain combines TRBV9 with TRBJ1-6; the match to TRBD1 covers 7 bases. From germline, CDR1 is SGDLS and CDR2 YYNGEE. The V gene end was trimmed by 1 base and the J gene end by 10 bases; junction bases not matched to a gene: 20. The CDR3 runs 19 residues. For the CDR3, the DNA is TGTGCCAGCAGCGTAACAAAAACGATGACAGGGCCGGGTGGATCACCCCTCCACTTT. Its translation: CASSVTKTMTGPGGSPLHF.

The chain uses TRBV6-5 and TRBJ1-2; D gene ambiguous. The germline CDR1 and CDR2 sequences are MNHEY and SVGAGI. This CDR3 region has 16 residues. The V gene lost 2 bases and the J gene lost 3 bases, with 16 bases spanning the gap. For the CDR3, the DNA is TGTGCCAGCAGTTACAGGAGACCCCCAATCTACTATGGCTACACCTTC. Amino acid sequence: CASSYRRPPIYYGYTF.

In its sample, this clone was seen once. The genes are TRBV7-3 and TRBJ2-3; 8 nucleotides match TRBD1. CDR1 is SGHTA, CDR2 FQGTGA, per germline. The length of the CDR3 is 15 residues. V gave up 2 bases and J gave up 2 bases; unmatched junction bases: 3. The CDR3 nucleotides are TGTGCCAGCAGCTTAGGACAGGGTTCCACAGATACGCAGTATTTT. This encodes CASSLGQGSTDTQYF.

V and J are TRBV5-1 and TRBJ2-7; D may be TRBD2 (6 bases). CDR1 is SGHRS and CDR2 is YFSETQ in the germline V gene. The CDR3 has 14 residues. V lost 0 bases and J 4 bases, leaving 11 bases between the germline ends. CDR3 sequence: CASSLDGGGYEQYF. In nucleotides, the CDR3 is TGCGCCAGCAGCTTGGATGGGGGAGGATACGAGCAGTACTTC.

This clone was detected only once. The rearrangement uses TRBV5-1 and TRBJ2-1; TRBD2 might be the D (6 bases). CDR3 length equals 15 residues. In germline, CDR1 is SGHRS, CDR2 YFSETQ. V was shortened by 4 bases and J by 3 bases, with 14 bases between the two germline ends. CDR3 in DNA: TGCGCCAGCAGCGTCAATCGCGGGATCTACAATGAGCAGTTCTTC. Translated, it gives CASSVNRGIYNEQFF.

The chain recombines TRBV6-4 with TRBJ2-5; a weak D match, TRBD1 (5 bases). The CDR3 is made up of 13 amino acids. Trimming removed 2 bases from V and 3 bases from J, with 7 bases in between. The germline V gene has CDR1 MRHNA and CDR2 SNTAGT. DNA of the CDR3: TGTGCCAGCAGTGACAGGGGTAAAGAGACCCAGTACTTC. Protein product: CASSDRGKETQYF.

This CDR3 is CASSSGQAGIDTQYF. DNA of the CDR3: TGCGCCAGCAGCTCGGGACAGGCCGGAATAGATACGCAGTATTTT. The V and J genes are TRBV5-1 and TRBJ2-3, with 8 bases identical to TRBD1. Losses at the gene ends were 3 bases for V and 5 bases for J; bases not matched to a gene: 8. The CDR3 consists of 15 residues. CDR1 SGHRS and CDR2 YFSETQ come from the germline V gene.

The J gene is TRBJ1-5, the V gene TRBV19, with D possibly being TRBD1 (5 bases). The V and J ends lost 4 bases and 5 bases respectively, with 12 bases between them. The germline CDR1 and CDR2 sequences are LNHDA and SQIVND (reference sequence). The CDR3 consists of 14 residues. CDR3 DNA sequence: TGTGCCAGTAGTACTCAGGGTCCTGATCAGCCCCAGCATTTT. This translates into CASSTQGPDQPQHF.

This clone was picked up one time. This chain connects TRBV5-4 to TRBJ2-5; 9 bases fit TRBD1. The CDR3 spans 16 residues. Germline assignment: CDR1 SGHNT and CDR2 YYREEE (reference sequence). Germline trimming cut 2 bases from V and 2 bases from J; bases unmatched to any gene: 7. The CDR3 loop is CASSLSSGQGQETQYF. The CDR3 coding sequence is TGTGCCAGCAGCTTATCCTCGGGACAGGGTCAAGAGACCCAGTACTTC.

The chain couples TRBV6-5 to TRBJ2-1; 10 bases align to TRBD1. The CDR3 is made up of 14 amino acids. The germline V gene has CDR1 MNHEY and CDR2 SVGAGI. Trimming removed 5 bases from V and 9 bases from J; junction bases left unmatched: 7. CDR3: CASSLRQGAPEQFF. In DNA, the CDR3 is TGTGCCAGCAGTCTGAGACAGGGGGCGCCTGAGCAGTTCTTC.

The gene calls are TRBV5-1 and TRBJ1-1; D ambiguous. Germline V lookup: CDR1 SGHRS, CDR2 YFSETQ. The CDR3 loop spans 13 amino acids. Trimming left V 4 bases short and J 2 bases short, with 9 bases between. As DNA, the CDR3 is TGCGCCAGCAGCCTAGCGGCTAACACTGAAGCTTTCTTT. The encoded protein is CASSLAANTEAFF.